This T cell receptor beta chain was documented in a study of blood T cell repertoires in COVID-19. Turning to the study itself: Whether acute or convalescent, the COVID-19 samples came from the United States, Italy and Spain.

Looked up from germline, CDR1 is MNHEY and CDR2 is SMNVEV (reference sequence). The V gene lost 4 bases and the J gene lost 0 bases, with 9 bases spanning the gap. The CDR3 consists of 14 residues. TCRdb's copy holds only in-frame clones and misses some; the assay was immunoSEQ multiplex PCR. The sample has 270,000 or so clones, 65% to 90% seen once. The V gene is TRBV27, the J gene TRBJ1-1, with D possibly matching TRBD1 (5 bases). Input material: peripheral blood. This receptor was taken from a human donor in a cohort sampled during active COVID-19. DNA of the CDR3: TGTGCCAGCAGTTATGCAGGGATGAACACTGAAGCTTTCTTT. Translated, it gives CASSYAGMNTEAFF.